These T cell receptor beta chains were read from a single sample in a study of blood T cell repertoires in COVID-19. The method was immunoSEQ multiplex PCR; TCRdb's version includes in-frame clones alone and lacks a portion of them. The profile shows about 240,000 clones, around 81% of them singletons. The sequenced material came from peripheral blood. Source of these receptors: a young man who had recovered from COVID-19. The CDR3 runs from the conserved cysteine through the conserved F or W. Fields, in order: V gene, J gene, D gene, clone size, CDR3 DNA, CDR3 protein. The D gene is left open where the match is weak. Size values are once, few and many counts, or a class for expanded clones, and some rows have none.

TRBV28	TRBJ1-2	-	-	TGTGCCAGCAGTTTTTGGCAGGCCGACACTAACTATGGCTACACCTTC	CASSFWQADTNYGYTF
TRBV18	TRBJ2-1	TRBD2	-	TGTGCCAGCTCACCGCCCAGACTAGCGCAAACCTACAATGAGCAGTTCTTC	CASSPPRLAQTYNEQFF
TRBV19	TRBJ2-2	-	once	TGTGCCAGTAGCCAAAGGGCGGGAAACACCGGGGAGCTGTTTTTT	CASSQRAGNTGELFF
TRBV7-9	TRBJ1-2	-	-	TGTGCCAGCGAATATCAGGTTAACTATGGCTACACCTTC	CASEYQVNYGYTF
TRBV7-7	TRBJ2-3	-	once	TGTGCCAGCAGCTTACAACAGGGTCCAACAGATACGCAGTATTTT	CASSLQQGPTDTQYF
TRBV5-6	TRBJ2-1	TRBD1	many	TGTGCCAGCAGCTTACGGACAGGGATGAAGGTAGATGAGCAGTTCTTC	CASSLRTGMKVDEQFF
TRBV11-2	TRBJ1-4	TRBD1	-	TGTGCCAGCAGAAGATGGGGACAGGGGAATGAAAAACTGTTTTTT	CASRRWGQGNEKLFF
TRBV7-6	TRBJ2-3	TRBD1	-	TGTGCCAGCAGCGCCGCGACAGGGGGCACAGATACGCAGTATTTT	CASSAATGGTDTQYF
TRBV6-5	TRBJ2-2	-	-	TGTGCCAGCAGGATCTCACAGGGGACTGGGGAGCTGTTTTTT	CASRISQGTGELFF
TRBV5-1	TRBJ1-5	-	-	TGCGCCAGCAGCTTGGATGGGCTTAGACAGCCCCAGCATTTT	CASSLDGLRQPQHF
TRBV6-5	TRBJ1-4	-	-	TGTGCCAGCAGTTACTCGGAAGGCGGGGAAAAACTGTTTTTT	CASSYSEGGEKLFF
TRBV19	TRBJ1-2	-	-	TGTGCCAGTGAGGGCCTGAGGGATGGCTACACCTTC	CASEGLRDGYTF
TRBV7-2	TRBJ1-3	TRBD1	-	TGTGCCAGCAGCGCCTGGGACAGGGAGGGAAACACCATATATTTT	CASSAWDREGNTIYF
TRBV6-1	TRBJ1-4	-	-	TGTGCCAGCAGTGAAGACTTGTTCGGTGGACTGTTTTTT	CASSEDLFGGLFF
TRBV18	TRBJ2-5	TRBD2	-	TGTGCCAGCTCATTAAAGACTAGCGGGGGCCTCCAACTTACGGAGACCCAGTACTTC	CASSLKTSGGLQLTETQYF
TRBV20-1	TRBJ2-1	TRBD2	-	TGCAGTGCTAGTCTAGCGGGGGCCTACAATGAGCAGTTCTTC	CSASLAGAYNEQFF
TRBV19	TRBJ2-5	-	-	TGTGCCAGTGGGGGGAGCGACCAAGAGACCCAGTACTTC	CASGGSDQETQYF
TRBV10-1	TRBJ1-6	-	-	TGCGCCAGCAGTGAGTCCACCGCAGGATCACCCCTCCACTTT	CASSESTAGSPLHF
TRBV19	TRBJ2-1	TRBD1	-	TGTGCCAGTAATACTCCCGGACAGGGTCACAATGAGCAGTTCTTC	CASNTPGQGHNEQFF
TRBV7-9	TRBJ2-2	TRBD2	-	TGTGCCAGCAGCTTAACCGGGACTAAGAACACCGGGGAGCTGTTTTTT	CASSLTGTKNTGELFF
TRBV6-5	TRBJ1-2	TRBD1	-	TGTGCCATCGGAGCCGCCGGGACAGGGGGTCGAAGCTACACCTTC	CAIGAAGTGGRSYTF
TRBV4-2	TRBJ2-1	TRBD2	-	TGTGCCAGCGACTCGGGCAGCGGGGGGGCAAATGAGCAGTTCTTC	CASDSGSGGANEQFF